A single sample is the source of the 17 T cell receptor beta chains below, sequenced in a study of T cells in Graves' hyperthyroidism and ophthalmopathy. The CDR3 regions of TCR beta were amplified from RNA transcripts. HTBI primers were employed in a first-round RT-PCR of the TCR CDR3. TCRdb called the multiplex PCR reads again in MiXCR, with one record for every CDR3 protein. The sample consists of around 720,000 distinct CDR3 sequences, roughly a third of them appearing once. Sequencing was performed on blood. These receptors were taken from a woman aged 40-49 years with Graves' hyperthyroidism.

The sample holds a few counts of this clonotype. This chain joins TRBV12-3 or TRBV12-4 and TRBJ1-5, with TRBD1 matching 7 bases. V gave up 6 bases and J gave up 0 bases; unmatched junction bases: 5. This CDR3 is built from 15 residues. Written as DNA, the CDR3 is TGTGCCAGCAGGGGACAGATCGATAGCAATCAGCCCCAGCATTTT. Amino acid sequence: CASRGQIDSNQPQHF.

The CDR3 region has the DNA TGTGCCAGCAGCCAAGATCTCTGGGGGAGTGCCGACGAGCAGTACTTC. It encodes CASSQDLWGSADEQYF. V usage is TRBV4-2 and J usage is TRBJ2-7; tentatively, D is TRBD1 or TRBD2 (5 bases each). The CDR3 is 16 residues long. The ends were cut back, 0 bases at V and 5 bases at J, with 17 bases in the middle. Germline values: CDR1 LGHNA, CDR2 YNFKEQ.

This sequence joins TRBV12-3 or TRBV12-4 and TRBJ1-1; D is unresolved. With 3 bases removed from V and 4 bases from J, the gap between germline ends came to 15 bases. CDR3 length equals 15 residues. CDR3 residues: CASSLGALGGTEAFF. The DNA of the CDR3 is TGTGCCAGCAGTTTGGGAGCCCTAGGAGGCACTGAAGCTTTCTTT.

This clonotype was recorded at least ten times. The chain combines TRBV7-9 with TRBJ1-2; maybe TRBD1 (6 bases). Trimming left V 6 bases short and J 8 bases short, with 19 bases between. From germline, CDR1 is SEHNR and CDR2 FQNEAQ (reference sequence). The CDR3 runs 14 residues. The CDR3 DNA reads TGTGCCAGCAGTCCCTCACCAGGGGATCGAGGCTACACCTTC. This gives the protein CASSPSPGDRGYTF.

The count of this clonotype is one. The gene calls are TRBV5-5 and TRBJ2-7; possible D gene TRBD1, 6 bases. Trimming removed 5 bases at V and 3 bases at J, with 18 bases between. The CDR3 has 15 residues. In germline, CDR1 is SGHKS, CDR2 YYEKEE (reference sequence). The CDR3 DNA follows: TGTGCCAGCAGACCGAGGGGGAGTAGTCACTACGAGCAGTACTTC. Encoded protein: CASRPRGSSHYEQYF. The full variable domain, with the rest looked up from reference TRBV5-5 and TRBJ2-7, is DAGVTQSPTHLIKTRGQQVTLRCSPISGHKSVSWYQQVLGQGPQFIFQYYEKEERGRGNFPDRFSARQFPNYSSELNVNALLLGDSALYLCASRPRGSSHYEQYFGPGTRLTVT.

Regarding this clonotype: A much bigger clone sits one base away, suggesting this may be a read error. This chain connects TRBV6-5 to TRBJ2-7; D is perhaps TRBD2 (5 bases). Germline values: CDR1 MNHEY, CDR2 SVGAGI. The CDR3 extends over 13 amino acids. CDR3 bases: TGTGCCAGCTCCGACGGGATCTCCTACGAGCGGTACTTC. This translates into CASSDGISYERYF.

Here the CDR3 reads CASKGGSGQTYEQYF. In nucleotides, the CDR3 is TGTGCCAGCAAAGGAGGGTCAGGACAAACCTACGAGCAGTACTTC. This chain links TRBV7-3 with TRBJ2-7; D perhaps matches TRBD2 (6 bases). Trimming removed 7 bases from V and 2 bases from J, with 18 bases in between. The CDR3 totals 15 residues. Germline assignment: CDR1 SGHTA and CDR2 FQGTGA.

The table lists this clonotype with many counts. This rearrangement joins TRBV19 to TRBJ1-1, with 9 bases lining up with TRBD1. V gave up 3 bases and J gave up 4 bases; unmatched junction bases: 6. Germline lookup yields CDR1 LNHDA and CDR2 SQIVND (reference sequence). CDR3 size: 15 residues. The CDR3 DNA sequence: TGTGCCAGTAGTATGTTGGGACAGGGATCCACTGAAGCTTTCTTT. This translates into CASSMLGQGSTEAFF.

V and J are TRBV6-5 and TRBJ1-2, with a tentative D call TRBD1 (5 bases). This CDR3 is built from 13 residues. Germline CDR1 and CDR2: MNHEY and SVGAGI. V lost 4 bases and J lost 3, with 9 bases in between. The CDR3, as DNA: TGTGCCAGCAGTTGGGAGACAGACTATGGCTACACCTTC. Encoded protein: CASSWETDYGYTF.

This clonotype was recorded at least ten times. The chain combines TRBV25-1 with TRBJ2-5; possible D gene TRBD2, 6 bases. The CDR3 has 12 amino acids. V was cut by 7 bases and J by 5 bases, with 11 bases left in between. The germline V gene has CDR1 MGHDK and CDR2 SYGVNS. CDR3 loop: CASISGGETQYF. The CDR3 DNA is TGTGCCAGCATTTCAGGAGGGGAGACCCAGTACTTC.

This chain uses TRBV10-3 with TRBJ2-3, with 10 bases that match TRBD1. This CDR3 spans 14 amino acids. From germline, CDR1 is ENHRY and CDR2 SYGVKD. J gave up 11 bases and V 3 bases, and 8 bases lay outside the gene matches. In DNA form, the CDR3 reads TGTGCCATCAGTGATGGGGACAGGGGCCAAGGGCAGTATTTT. Protein: CAISDGDRGQGQYF.

Many counts were recorded for this clonotype. This rearrangement joins TRBV12-3 or TRBV12-4 to TRBJ1-1, with 7 bases that match TRBD1. The CDR3 covers 12 residues. Trimming cost V 6 bases and J 12 bases; bases outside gene matches: 10. The CDR3 region has the DNA TGTGCCAGCAGGTACACAGGGGTCGAGCCTTTCTTT. This sequence encodes CASRYTGVEPFF.

The sample holds a few counts of this clonotype. The rearrangement joins TRBV6-5 to TRBJ1-1, with D uncertain. CDR3 size: 14 residues. Germline V lookup: CDR1 MNHEY, CDR2 SVGAGI. V shed 3 bases and J shed 1 base, with 9 bases lying between them. The CDR3 sequence is CASSYSWENTEAFF. The CDR3 DNA sequence: TGTGCCAGCAGTTATAGCTGGGAGAACACTGAAGCTTTCTTT.

The genes are TRBV5-1 and TRBJ1-4; D not certain. Germline-derived CDR1 and CDR2 are SGHRS and YFSETQ. The CDR3 is made up of 17 amino acids. Trimming removed 0 bases at V and 5 bases at J, with 17 bases between. DNA of the CDR3: TGCGCCAGCAGCTTGGAAGACAAATTCTATTCAAATGAAAAACTGTTTTTT. Translation: CASSLEDKFYSNEKLFF. The whole variable domain, filled in from reference TRBV5-1 and TRBJ1-4, reads KAGVTQTPRYLIKTRGQQVTLSCSPISGHRSVSWYQQTPGQGLQFLFEYFSETQRNKGNFPGRFSGRQFSNSRSEMNVSTLELGDSALYLCASSLEDKFYSNEKLFFGSGTQLSVL.

There are a few counts of this clonotype. The chain uses TRBV11-2 and TRBJ2-7, with D unresolved. The germline CDR1 and CDR2 sequences are SGHAT and FQNNGV. This CDR3 has 16 residues. V lost 2 bases and J 7 bases, leaving 21 bases between the germline ends. CDR3 in amino acids: CASSLSSVGVLREQYF. CDR3 DNA sequence: TGTGCCAGCAGCTTAAGTTCCGTTGGGGTTCTTCGGGAGCAGTACTTC. The whole variable domain, filled in from reference TRBV11-2 and TRBJ2-7, reads EAGVAQSPRYKIIEKRQSVAFWCNPISGHATLYWYQQILGQGPKLLIQFQNNGVVDDSQLPKDRFSAERLKGVDSTLKIQPAKLEDSAVYLCASSLSSVGVLREQYFGPGTRLTVT.

This chain uses TRBV3-2 with TRBJ2-5; the table assigns TRBD2, which was not confirmed against the DNA. TRBV3-2 is reported as a pseudogene. There are 18 residues in the CDR3. DNA of the CDR3: TGTGCCAGCAGCCAGACCGTCCGGGACTTATCGTACCAAGAGACCCAGTACTTC. The encoded protein is CASSQTVRDLSYQETQYF.

The V call is TRBV10-3, the J call TRBJ2-2, with a possible D match to TRBD1 (6 bases). This CDR3 has 15 amino acids. Trimming left V 10 bases short and J 1 base short, with 16 bases between. CDR1 ENHRY and CDR2 SYGVKD come from the germline V gene. The CDR3 DNA is TGTGCCAGCAAACCGAGAGGGGGGAACACCGGGGAGCTGTTTTTT. This sequence encodes CASKPRGGNTGELFF.